This T cell receptor (beta chain) was observed in a study of beta chain features in type 1 diabetes. Study-level findings and limits: Within each of all four CD4+ subsets, Type 1 diabetes patients had TCRB CDR3s that were moderately but significantly shorter.

This clone was counted only a few times. Antigen specificity is unknown. There are 14 residues in the CDR3. CDR1 GTSNPN and CDR2 SVGIG come from the germline V gene (reference sequence). V lost 4 bases and J 0 bases, leaving 12 bases between the germline ends. The isolated RNA, all of it, was reverse transcribed, so expressed TCRB transcripts were what got sequenced. Profiled with immunoSEQ multiplex PCR; TCRdb holds only in-frame clones, not every one. Among approximately 150,000 clones listed, about 13% were seen once. The sample was central memory CD4+ T cells from blood. V and J are TRBV30 and TRBJ1-1, with D possibly matching TRBD1 (5 bases). The receptor's source is a man between 18 and 29 years old with type 1 diabetes. As DNA, the CDR3 is TGTGCCTGGATTCGGGGCACTGTGAACACTGAAGCTTTCTTT. The encoded protein is CAWIRGTVNTEAFF.